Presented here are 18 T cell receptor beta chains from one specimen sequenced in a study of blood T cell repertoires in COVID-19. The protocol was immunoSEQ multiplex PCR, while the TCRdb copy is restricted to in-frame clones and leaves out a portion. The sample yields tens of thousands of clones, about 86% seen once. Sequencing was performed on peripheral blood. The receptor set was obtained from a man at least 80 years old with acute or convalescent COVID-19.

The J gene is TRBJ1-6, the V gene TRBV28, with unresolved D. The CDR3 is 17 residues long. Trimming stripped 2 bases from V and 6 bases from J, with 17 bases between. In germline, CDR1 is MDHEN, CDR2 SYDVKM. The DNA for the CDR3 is TGTGCCAGCAGTTTAACCGACCGGAGGCTTTCTAATTCACCCCTCCACTTT. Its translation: CASSLTDRRLSNSPLHF.

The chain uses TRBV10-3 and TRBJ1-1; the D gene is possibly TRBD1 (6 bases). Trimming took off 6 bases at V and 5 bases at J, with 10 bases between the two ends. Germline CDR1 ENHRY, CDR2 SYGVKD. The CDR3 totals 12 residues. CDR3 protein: CAISRGGTEAFF. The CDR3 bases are TGTGCCATCAGCAGGGGAGGGACTGAAGCTTTCTTT.

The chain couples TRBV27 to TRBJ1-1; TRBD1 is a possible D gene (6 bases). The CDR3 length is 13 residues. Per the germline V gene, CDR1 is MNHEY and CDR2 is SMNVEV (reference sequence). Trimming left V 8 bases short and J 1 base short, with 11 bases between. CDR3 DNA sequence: TGTGCCAGCGTTGGACAGCCGAACACTGAAGCTTTCTTT. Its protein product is CASVGQPNTEAFF.

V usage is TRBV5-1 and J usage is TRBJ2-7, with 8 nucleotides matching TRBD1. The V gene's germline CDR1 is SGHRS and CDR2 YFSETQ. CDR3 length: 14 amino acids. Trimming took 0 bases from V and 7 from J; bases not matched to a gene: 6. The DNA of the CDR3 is TGCGCCAGCAGCTTGGGGGGACAGGTGGAAGAGCAGTACTTC. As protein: CASSLGGQVEEQYF.

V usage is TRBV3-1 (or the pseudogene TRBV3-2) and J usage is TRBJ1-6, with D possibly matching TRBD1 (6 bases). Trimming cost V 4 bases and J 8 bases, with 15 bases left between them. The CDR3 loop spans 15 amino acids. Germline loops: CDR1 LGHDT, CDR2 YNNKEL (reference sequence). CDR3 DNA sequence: TGTGCCAGCAGCCCACGGGACATCCGGGATTCACCCCTCCACTTT. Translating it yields CASSPRDIRDSPLHF.

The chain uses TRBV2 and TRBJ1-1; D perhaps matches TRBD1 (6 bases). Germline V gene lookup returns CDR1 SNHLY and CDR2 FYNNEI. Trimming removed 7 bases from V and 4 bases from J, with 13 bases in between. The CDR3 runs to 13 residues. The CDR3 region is CASKSTGSTEAFF. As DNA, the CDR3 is TGTGCCAGCAAATCTACAGGGAGCACTGAAGCTTTCTTT.

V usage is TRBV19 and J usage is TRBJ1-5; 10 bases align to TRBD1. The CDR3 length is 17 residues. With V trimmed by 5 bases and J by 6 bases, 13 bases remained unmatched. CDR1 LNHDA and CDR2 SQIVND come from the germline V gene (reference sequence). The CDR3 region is CASSPKRQGARSQPQHF. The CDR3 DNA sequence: TGTGCCAGTAGTCCAAAAAGACAGGGGGCAAGAAGTCAGCCCCAGCATTTT.

The CDR3 DNA follows: TGTGCCAGCAGCCAGGGGGCAAATCAGCCCCAGCATTTT. Translated: CASSQGANQPQHF. This chain links TRBV7-3 with TRBJ1-5, with TRBD1 matching over 8 bases. The CDR3 spans 13 residues. Germline CDR1 is SGHTA and CDR2 is FQGTGA. The ends lost 5 bases at V and 4 bases at J; junction bases unmatched: 1. Based on the CDR3 plus reference TRBV7-3 and TRBJ1-5, the full variable domain is GAGVSQTPSNKVTEKGKYVELRCDPISGHTALYWYRQSLGQGPEFLIYFQGTGAADDSGLPNDRFFAVRPEGSVSTLKIQRTERGDSAVYLCASSQGANQPQHFGDGTRLSIL.

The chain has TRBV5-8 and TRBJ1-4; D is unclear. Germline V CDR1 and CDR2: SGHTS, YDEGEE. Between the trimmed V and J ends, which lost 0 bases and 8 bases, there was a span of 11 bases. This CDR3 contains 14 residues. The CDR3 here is CASSLGPTGEKLFF. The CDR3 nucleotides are TGTGCCAGCAGCTTGGGCCCAACGGGGGAAAAACTGTTTTTT.

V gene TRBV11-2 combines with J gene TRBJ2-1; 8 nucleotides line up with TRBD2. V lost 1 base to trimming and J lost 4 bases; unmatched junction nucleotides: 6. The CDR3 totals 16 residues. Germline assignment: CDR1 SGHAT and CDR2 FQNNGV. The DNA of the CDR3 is TGTGCCAGCAGCTTAGTTGCGGGGGGAATTTACAATGAGCAGTTCTTC. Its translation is CASSLVAGGIYNEQFF.

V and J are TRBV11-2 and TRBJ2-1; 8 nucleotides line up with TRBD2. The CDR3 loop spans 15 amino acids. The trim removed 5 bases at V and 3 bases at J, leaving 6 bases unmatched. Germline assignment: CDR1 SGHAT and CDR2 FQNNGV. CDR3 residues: CASSLISGNYNEQFF. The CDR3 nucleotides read TGTGCCAGCAGCCTGATTAGCGGGAACTACAATGAGCAGTTCTTC. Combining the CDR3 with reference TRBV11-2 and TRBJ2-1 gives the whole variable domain EAGVAQSPRYKIIEKRQSVAFWCNPISGHATLYWYQQILGQGPKLLIQFQNNGVVDDSQLPKDRFSAERLKGVDSTLKIQPAKLEDSAVYLCASSLISGNYNEQFFGPGTRLTVL.

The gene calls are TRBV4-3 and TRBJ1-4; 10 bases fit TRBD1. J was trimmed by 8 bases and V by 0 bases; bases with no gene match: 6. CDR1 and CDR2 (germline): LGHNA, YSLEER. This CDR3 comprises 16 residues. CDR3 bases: TGCGCCAGCAGCCAAGATCCGACAGGGGGCAGAGAAAAACTGTTTTTT. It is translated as CASSQDPTGGREKLFF.

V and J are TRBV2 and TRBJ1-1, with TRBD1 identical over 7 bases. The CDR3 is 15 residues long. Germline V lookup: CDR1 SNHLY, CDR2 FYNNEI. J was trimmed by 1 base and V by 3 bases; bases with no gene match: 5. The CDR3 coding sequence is TGTGCCAGCAGTGAGTACGGGACAGAGAACACTGAAGCTTTCTTT. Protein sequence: CASSEYGTENTEAFF.

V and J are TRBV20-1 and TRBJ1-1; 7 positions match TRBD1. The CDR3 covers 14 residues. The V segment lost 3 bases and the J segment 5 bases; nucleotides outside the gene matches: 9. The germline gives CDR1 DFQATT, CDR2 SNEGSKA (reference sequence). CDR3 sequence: CSASLDRLGTEAFF. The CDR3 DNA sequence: TGCAGTGCTAGTCTGGACAGGCTGGGAACTGAAGCTTTCTTT.

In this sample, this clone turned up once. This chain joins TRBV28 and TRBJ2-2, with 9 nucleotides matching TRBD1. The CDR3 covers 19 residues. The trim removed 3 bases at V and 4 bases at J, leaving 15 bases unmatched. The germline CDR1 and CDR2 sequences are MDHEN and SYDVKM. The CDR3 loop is CASSFLRDRELLPTGELFF. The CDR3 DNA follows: TGTGCCAGCAGTTTTTTGAGGGACAGGGAGCTTTTACCCACCGGGGAGCTGTTTTTT.

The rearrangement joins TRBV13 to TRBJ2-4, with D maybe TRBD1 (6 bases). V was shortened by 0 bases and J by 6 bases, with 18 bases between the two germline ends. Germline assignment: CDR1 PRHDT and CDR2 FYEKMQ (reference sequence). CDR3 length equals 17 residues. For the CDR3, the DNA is TGTGCCAGCAGCTTAGGCGTCTCGGGACAAGCCTTAAACATTCAGTACTTC. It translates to CASSLGVSGQALNIQYF.

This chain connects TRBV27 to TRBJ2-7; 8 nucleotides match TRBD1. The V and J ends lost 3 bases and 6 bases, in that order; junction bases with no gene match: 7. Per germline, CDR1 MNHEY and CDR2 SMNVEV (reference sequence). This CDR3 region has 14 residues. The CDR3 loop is CASSFMDREGEQYF. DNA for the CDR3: TGTGCCAGCAGTTTCATGGACAGGGAAGGCGAGCAGTACTTC.

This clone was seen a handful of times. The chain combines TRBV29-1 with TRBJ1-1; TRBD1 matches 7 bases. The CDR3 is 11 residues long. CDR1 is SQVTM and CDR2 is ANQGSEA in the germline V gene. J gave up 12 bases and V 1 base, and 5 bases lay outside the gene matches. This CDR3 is CSVEGHRGTFF. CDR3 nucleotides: TGCAGCGTTGAAGGCCACAGGGGAACTTTCTTT.